This T cell receptor (beta chain) came from a study of CDR3 diversity in severe acne. MiXCR, applied by TCRdb to the PCR reads, yields one record per CDR3 protein. The table has around 94,000 distinct CDR3 sequences, about half seen once. With 0 bases removed from V and 9 bases from J, the gap between germline ends came to 20 bases. This CDR3 region has 16 residues. Germline V CDR1 and CDR2: SGHVS, FNYEAQ. The table lists this clonotype with a count of one. This rearrangement joins TRBV7-6 to TRBJ2-5; D is undetermined. This clonotype originated in a male donor with acne. The specimen was blood. CDR3 bases: TGTGCCAGCAGCTTAGCGTTGGCAGCCGGTTATGAGGCCCAGTACTTC. Translated: CASSLALAAGYEAQYF.